This TCR beta chain originates from a study of T cells after yellow fever vaccination. The overall study: SMART-Seq v4 Ultra Low Input served to prepare low-cell-number fractions.

The length of the CDR3 is 13 residues. Trimming took off 3 bases at V and 0 bases at J, with 6 bases between the two ends. Per the germline V gene, CDR1 is PRHDT and CDR2 is FYEKMQ (reference sequence). This clonotype was counted between two and nine times. Its antigen is undetermined. TCRdb analysed the 5' RACE reads with MiXCR anew, one entry per CDR3 protein. The data show a few hundred thousand distinct CDR3 sequences, around 6.8% seen once. The study, taken as a whole, reports: Some clonotypes were seen in both the CD4 and the CD8 compartments. These made up a small share and likely arose from convergent recombination.

The TCR sequence derives from a man in his late teens or twenties who received the YFV17D yellow fever vaccine. Source: PBMCs, taken approximately 47 days after the first yellow fever vaccination. This chain connects TRBV13 to TRBJ2-7; unclear D gene. CDR3 loop: CASSFSVSYEQYF. DNA of the CDR3: TGTGCCAGCAGCTTTTCTGTCTCCTACGAGCAGTACTTC.